The entry below gives a single T cell receptor beta chain sequence along with its context. Its antigen is still unknown. This entry comes from a study of CD8+ T cells in alopecia areata. Study results and limitations: Patients shared TCRs less clearly than mice did, possibly owing to HLA.

Sequencing relied on a cDNA template that was reverse transcribed from extracted RNA. Produced via immunoSEQ multiplex PCR; TCRdb's table is partial and in-frame only. The top ten clones hold 0.7% to 0.95% of a sample with about 91,000 clones, less than 50% of them seen once. This CDR3 is 12 amino acids long. Trimming took off 2 bases at V and 10 bases at J, with 6 bases between the two ends. Per the germline V gene, CDR1 is MNHEY and CDR2 is SMNVEV (reference sequence). The sample was CD4+ T cells sorted from blood. This clonotype was obtained from a human donor with alopecia areata. This chain links TRBV27 with TRBJ1-6; D gene ambiguous. The CDR3 DNA reads TGTGCCAGCAGTTTAAATGGCTCACCCCTCCACTTT. It yields the protein CASSLNGSPLHF.